Following are 5 T cell receptor beta chains from one sample sequenced in a study of CD8 T cells in Susac syndrome. RNA totalling about 0.45 to 1 ug underwent reverse transcription with random hexamers. TCRdb itself ran the immunoSEQ multiplex PCR reads through MiXCR, one entry per CDR3 protein. The table shows a few hundred thousand distinct CDR3 sequences, with approximately 85% occurring only once. Sequences were obtained from CD8+ T cells from PBMCs. The receptors come from a human donor with multiple sclerosis.

V is TRBV13 and J is TRBJ2-1; possibly TRBD1 or TRBD2 for D (5 bases each). Germline-derived CDR1 and CDR2 are PRHDT and FYEKMQ (reference sequence). The CDR3 totals 16 residues. Deletions cut 3 bases from V and 4 bases from J, with 16 bases between. The CDR3 region is CASSFLTHEGYNEQFF. The CDR3 coding sequence is TGTGCCAGCAGCTTCCTCACTCATGAGGGGTACAATGAGCAGTTCTTC.

This chain joins TRBV7-7 and TRBJ2-2; 10 bases are shared with TRBD1. The CDR3 contains 13 residues. Per the germline V gene, CDR1 is SSHAT and CDR2 is FNYEAQ (reference sequence). In DNA, the CDR3 is TGTGCTAGTGGGACAGGGGACACCGGGGAGCTGTTTTTT. Its protein product is CASGTGDTGELFF.

In its sample, this clonotype was seen once. The chain couples TRBV9 to TRBJ2-5; the D is unclear. Germline lookup yields CDR1 SGDLS and CDR2 YYNGEE. Trimming stripped 0 bases from V and 2 bases from J, with 8 bases between. The CDR3 contains 14 residues. The CDR3 DNA sequence: TGTGCCAGCAGCGTAGAGGCAGCTCAAGAGACCCAGTACTTC. Translating it yields CASSVEAAQETQYF.

The count of this clonotype is one. This chain joins TRBV20-1 and TRBJ2-5; D ambiguous. The V end was cut by 7 bases, the J end by 5 bases, with 20 bases between. In germline, CDR1 is DFQATT, CDR2 SNEGSKA (reference sequence). The CDR3 totals 14 residues. The CDR3 region has the DNA TGCAGTGTCTACGACTCGGAGCTCGGGGAGACCCAGTACTTC. Amino acids: CSVYDSELGETQYF.

The V call is TRBV27, the J call TRBJ1-5; possibly TRBD1 for D (5 bases). Per the germline V gene, CDR1 is MNHEY and CDR2 is SMNVEV (reference sequence). V was shortened by 2 bases and J by 3 bases, with 17 bases between the two germline ends. The CDR3 spans 17 residues. CDR3 nucleotide sequence: TGTGCCAGCAGTTTAGTTGGGCAGGGAACGGACAATCAGCCCCAGCATTTT. This gives the protein CASSLVGQGTDNQPQHF.